This T cell receptor (beta chain) was recovered during a study of response to subunit inactivated influenza vaccine. From the RT-PCR reads, TCRdb called clonotypes with MiXCR, one entry per CDR3 protein. The data contain 250,000 to 350,000 distinct CDR3 sequences, approximately 20% of them seen just once; the ten biggest clones take up about a tenth. The sequencing used PBMCs from blood, collected approximately 22 months after vaccination. The receptor's source is a man aged 45 to 75 who received an inactivated influenza vaccine.

CDR3 in amino acids: CASSLEDEGGELFF. DNA of the CDR3: TGCGCCAGCAGCCTAGAAGATGAGGGCGGGGAGCTGTTTTTT. This chain links TRBV4-3 with TRBJ2-2; tentative D call: TRBD2 (5 bases). CDR1 is LGHNA, CDR2 YSLEER, per germline. Trimming shortened V by 4 bases and J by 7 bases, and 13 bases separated the two germline ends. CDR3 size: 14 residues.